This is a list of T cell receptor beta chains from one sample in a study of T cell responses to AZD1222 COVID-19 vaccine. The assay was immunoSEQ multiplex PCR, and TCRdb's table has in-frame clones only and misses some. The sample shows about 120,000 clones, roughly 88% of them seen only once. The specimen comprised peripheral blood, sampled on day 0 of AZD1222 vaccination. The source is an adult in good health. The CDR3 runs from the conserved cysteine through the conserved F or W.

V: TRBV5-1; J: TRBJ1-1; CDR3: CASSLSGTGGLNTEAFF
V: TRBV7-9; J: TRBJ2-3; CDR3: CASSFGRDSDTQYF
V: TRBV2; J: TRBJ2-7; CDR3: CASSEQGVDYEQYF
V: TRBV28; J: TRBJ2-5; CDR3: CASSLGTAVKTQYF
V: TRBV30; J: TRBJ2-7; CDR3: CAWSPRYRGTKYF
V: TRBV6-1; J: TRBJ1-4; CDR3: CASSEDRVNEKLFF
V: TRBV19; J: TRBJ2-1; CDR3: CASRASGGNEQFF
V: TRBV7-2; J: TRBJ1-6; CDR3: CASRGDFPSSYNSPLHF
V: TRBV7-2; J: TRBJ1-3; CDR3: CASSTRTGGYSGNTIYF
V: TRBV3-1/TRBV3-2; J: TRBJ1-1; CDR3: CASSQGADRGWTFF
V: TRBV5-1; J: TRBJ2-7; CDR3: CASSLGDTDSYEQYF
V: TRBV18; J: TRBJ2-3; CDR3: CASSPPSSGTDTQYF
V: TRBV11-2; J: TRBJ1-6; CDR3: CASSFLGRSNSPLHF
V: TRBV29-1; J: TRBJ1-1; CDR3: CSVNGGEYTEAFF
V: TRBV4-1; J: TRBJ2-7; CDR3: CASSTRQGYEQYF
V: TRBV6-1; J: TRBJ2-6; CDR3: CASSAPGQGIAGANVLTF
V: TRBV11-3; J: TRBJ2-3; CDR3: CASSSTRLAGGEGTDTQYF
V: TRBV6-5; J: TRBJ2-7; CDR3: CASSYSRTSGMYEQYF
V: TRBV5-1; J: TRBJ2-7; CDR3: CASSLTGGDYEQYF
V: TRBV27; J: TRBJ1-5; CDR3: CASSRLLNQPQHF
V: TRBV28; J: TRBJ1-4; CDR3: CASMTGGITNEKLFF
V: TRBV29-1; J: TRBJ2-5; CDR3: CSVGGGETQYF
V: TRBV24-1; J: TRBJ2-5; CDR3: CATTGSAAGMGETQYF
V: TRBV12-3/TRBV12-4; J: TRBJ1-4; CDR3: CASSLWGGEKLFF
V: TRBV5-1; J: TRBJ1-4; CDR3: CASSFQEPTNEKLFF
V: TRBV7-9; J: TRBJ2-1; CDR3: CASSLALAGTYNEQFF
V: TRBV28; J: TRBJ2-6; CDR3: CASSLLSGANVLTF
V: TRBV11-2; J: TRBJ1-3; CDR3: CASSLAGQGFGNTIYF
V: TRBV11-1; J: TRBJ1-1; CDR3: CASSSARGRGEAFF
V: TRBV6-5; J: TRBJ1-6; CDR3: CASSRPSSYNSPLHF
V: TRBV5-4; J: TRBJ1-1; CDR3: CASSLSQTNTEAFF
V: TRBV7-9; J: TRBJ2-2; CDR3: CASSFGTGRTGELFF
V: TRBV11-2; J: TRBJ2-3; CDR3: CASSLGVSGTDTQYF
V: TRBV28; J: TRBJ2-1; CDR3: CASSPRDLAKFF
V: TRBV11-2; J: TRBJ2-1; CDR3: CASSLVGGANNEQFF
V: TRBV6-5; J: TRBJ2-2; CDR3: CASSYSKHNSGELFF
V: TRBV3-1/TRBV3-2; J: TRBJ2-1; CDR3: CASSQGNGLAGEEQFF
V: TRBV18; J: TRBJ1-2; CDR3: CASSLDRGRSGGYTF
V: TRBV10-3; J: TRBJ2-5; CDR3: CAISVGAQETQYF
V: TRBV9; J: TRBJ2-7; CDR3: CASSPSLAEAYEQYF
V: TRBV28; J: TRBJ1-5; CDR3: CGSSDNQPQHF
V: TRBV5-6; J: TRBJ1-2; CDR3: CASSFTVRGYTF
V: TRBV6-1; J: TRBJ1-1; CDR3: CASRRLDRGEAFF
V: TRBV19; J: TRBJ1-4; CDR3: CASSKAEKLFF
V: TRBV18; J: TRBJ2-3; CDR3: CASSLSTGGLDTQYF
V: TRBV4-3; J: TRBJ2-1; CDR3: CASSLMDRGGNEQFF
V: TRBV29-1; J: TRBJ1-1; CDR3: CSFVTGGGPNTEAFF
V: TRBV28; J: TRBJ2-1; CDR3: CASSWTSDFYNEQFF
V: TRBV6-6; J: TRBJ1-4; CDR3: CASSPSRNGQGKLFF
V: TRBV7-9; J: TRBJ2-3; CDR3: CASSLERDTQYF
V: TRBV6-5; J: TRBJ2-1; CDR3: CASRWLAGYNEQFF